Listed here are 16 T cell receptor beta chains from one sample, sequenced in a study of Ad26.COV2.S vaccination and SARS-CoV-2 variants. Clones were sequenced by immunoSEQ multiplex PCR, and TCRdb holds only the in-frame ones, with some missing. The repertoire consists of about 250,000 clones, with approximately 90% occurring once and the leading ten covering roughly 3%. Specified treatment: around 19 received Ad26.COV2.S at low or high dose, single or two shots; several received placebo; per-sample allocation not given. Samples analyzed were those drawn on day 63 after the first vaccine or placebo injection. The sequencing here drew on peripheral blood, taken in a trial of Ad26.COV2.S vaccine versus placebo. These receptors all stem from a person aged 18-60 years who received the Ad26.COV2.S COVID-19 vaccine or a placebo.

This rearrangement joins TRBV3-1 (or the pseudogene TRBV3-2) to TRBJ2-3; weak D call: TRBD2 (6 bases). Germline CDR1 reads LGHDT; CDR2 reads YNNKEL (reference sequence). Deletions cut 4 bases from V and 1 base from J, with 12 bases between. This CDR3 comprises 15 residues. The CDR3 sequence is CASSLGGSGTDTQYF. CDR3 coding DNA: TGTGCCAGCAGCCTCGGGGGTAGCGGCACAGATACGCAGTATTTT.

The V and J genes are TRBV29-1 and TRBJ1-1, with D possibly matching TRBD1 (5 bases). Trimming cost V 3 bases and J 4 bases, with 15 bases left between them. Germline V lookup: CDR1 SQVTM, CDR2 ANQGSEA. The CDR3 has 14 amino acids. The CDR3 DNA reads TGCAGCGTTGAGGAGGGGTTTGGGAGCACTGAAGCTTTCTTT. This encodes CSVEEGFGSTEAFF.

Turning to this clone: Other DNA sequences in the same sample also yield this CDR3. The chain is built from TRBV13 and TRBJ1-1; D remains unclear. CDR1 is PRHDT and CDR2 is FYEKMQ in the germline V gene (reference sequence). This CDR3 spans 13 amino acids. Trimming left V 3 bases short and J 1 base short, with 6 bases between. The CDR3, as DNA: TGTGCCAGCAGCTTCCGGTGGAACACTGAAGCTTTCTTT. Translated, it gives CASSFRWNTEAFF.

The chain uses TRBV3-1 (or the pseudogene TRBV3-2) and TRBJ1-6; D might be TRBD1 (6 bases). V was cut by 6 bases and J by 6 bases, with 9 bases left in between. CDR1 LGHDT and CDR2 YNNKEL come from the germline V gene (reference sequence). The CDR3 runs to 13 residues. CDR3 bases: TGTGCCAGCAGGACAGGTTTTAATTCACCCCTCCACTTT. Translated, it gives CASRTGFNSPLHF.

The V and J genes are TRBV27 and TRBJ2-7; the match to TRBD1 covers 11 bases. Germline CDR1 is MNHEY and CDR2 is SMNVEV (reference sequence). The CDR3 is made up of 16 amino acids. V trimming: 0 bases; J trimming: 3 bases; junction bases outside the gene matches: 4. The DNA for the CDR3 is TGTGCCAGCAGTTTATCGCCGGGGACAGGGGGCTACGAGCAGTACTTC. Amino acid sequence: CASSLSPGTGGYEQYF.

The V gene is TRBV29-1, the J gene TRBJ2-3; 10 bases fit TRBD2. This CDR3 is 17 amino acids long. Germline V gene data show CDR1 as SQVTM and CDR2 as ANQGSEA. Trimming cost V 5 bases and J 1 base; bases outside gene matches: 12. The CDR3 DNA reads as TGCAGCGTTCAGGCCAGCGGGAGGGCTGGAGGCACAGATACGCAGTATTTT. Residues: CSVQASGRAGGTDTQYF.

This chain links TRBV15 with TRBJ2-3, with 9 bases identical to TRBD1. The germline V gene encodes CDR1 LNHNV and CDR2 YYDKDF (reference sequence). The CDR3 has 15 residues. Trimming cost V 4 bases and J 4 bases; bases outside gene matches: 6. CDR3 protein: CATSNPGQGADTQYF. The CDR3, as DNA: TGTGCCACCAGCAACCCGGGACAGGGTGCAGATACGCAGTATTTT. Full variable domain (outside the CDR3, taken from reference TRBV15 and TRBJ2-3): DAMVIQNPRYQVTQFGKPVTLSCSQTLNHNVMYWYQQKSSQAPKLLFHYYDKDFNNEADTPDNFQSRRPNTSFCFLDIRSPGLGDTAMYLCATSNPGQGADTQYFGPGTRLTVL.

The chain joins TRBV24-1 to TRBJ2-1, with unresolved D. Between the trimmed V and J ends, which lost 7 bases and 4 bases, there was a span of 10 bases. The CDR3 is 13 amino acids. Germline assignment: CDR1 KGHDR and CDR2 SFDVKD. The CDR3 coding sequence is TGTGCCACCAGAGGGTCAGGTTACAATGAGCAGTTCTTC. Protein sequence: CATRGSGYNEQFF.

The gene calls are TRBV7-9 and TRBJ2-1; D gene ambiguous. The germline V gene has CDR1 SEHNR and CDR2 FQNEAQ (reference sequence). V was shortened by 4 bases and J by 0 bases, with 10 bases between the two germline ends. The CDR3 length is 15 residues. Written as DNA, the CDR3 is TGTGCCAGCAGCTCAAGACCGCTCTCCTACAATGAGCAGTTCTTC. Its protein product is CASSSRPLSYNEQFF. Variable domain in full (rest from reference TRBV7-9 and TRBJ2-1): DTGVSQNPRHKITKRGQNVTFRCDPISEHNRLYWYRQTLGQGPEFLTYFQNEAQLEKSRLLSDRFSAERPKGSFSTLEIQRTEQGDSAMYLCASSSRPLSYNEQFFGPGTRLTVL.

V and J are TRBV5-4 and TRBJ2-1; D is uncertain. There are 11 residues in the CDR3. V was clipped by 0 bases and J by 10 bases, with 5 bases between them. Germline loops: CDR1 SGHNT, CDR2 YYREEE (reference sequence). CDR3 sequence: CASSLGTEQFF. In nucleotides, the CDR3 is TGTGCCAGCAGCTTGGGGACGGAGCAGTTCTTC.

The chain recombines TRBV2 with TRBJ1-1; a possible D gene is TRBD1 (5 bases). Trimming removed 10 bases from V and 5 bases from J, with 14 bases in between. Germline CDR1 is SNHLY and CDR2 is FYNNEI. The CDR3 totals 12 residues. This CDR3 is CATETARTEAFF. The CDR3 region has the DNA TGTGCCACCGAGACAGCAAGGACTGAAGCTTTCTTT. Together with reference TRBV2 and TRBJ1-1, the CDR3 gives the full variable domain: EPEVTQTPSHQVTQMGQEVILRCVPISNHLYFYWYRQILGQKVEFLVSFYNNEISEKSEIFDDQFSVERPDGSNFTLKIRSTKLEDSAMYFCATETARTEAFFGQGTRLTVV.

V and J are TRBV4-1 and TRBJ1-1, with 8 bases fitting TRBD1. J lost 0 bases, V lost 3 bases, and 6 bases had no gene match. The CDR3 spans 16 residues. Per the germline V gene, CDR1 is MGHRA and CDR2 is YSYEKL. This CDR3 is CASSQYRGYLNTEAFF. CDR3 DNA sequence: TGCGCCAGCAGCCAGTACAGGGGGTACTTGAACACTGAAGCTTTCTTT.

This chain connects TRBV2 to TRBJ2-1, with D perhaps matching TRBD2 (5 bases). The CDR3 consists of 18 residues. V lost 0 bases to trimming and J lost 4 bases, with 19 bases between them. The V gene's germline CDR1 is SNHLY and CDR2 FYNNEI. The DNA of the CDR3 is TGTGCCAGCAGTGAAGCGCGGGTGGACCAACACTTTTACAATGAGCAGTTCTTC. Encoded protein: CASSEARVDQHFYNEQFF.

The chain combines TRBV4-1 with TRBJ1-1; D call uncertain. The CDR3 covers 16 residues. The germline V and J ends were trimmed by 2 bases and 0 bases, with 13 bases remaining between them. Germline V gives CDR1 MGHRA, CDR2 YSYEKL. This chain's CDR3 is CASSQFPRAMNTEAFF. CDR3 DNA: TGCGCCAGCAGCCAATTTCCGAGGGCGATGAACACTGAAGCTTTCTTT.

The V gene is TRBV6-2 or TRBV6-3, the J gene TRBJ2-7, with no clear D. The CDR3 is made up of 13 amino acids. Trimming left V 6 bases short and J 3 bases short, with 12 bases between. Per germline, CDR1 MNHEY and CDR2 SVGEGT. The CDR3 loop is CASSLVAHYEQYF. The CDR3 DNA reads as TGTGCCAGCAGCCTAGTCGCACACTACGAGCAGTACTTC.

The V and J genes are TRBV3-1 (or the pseudogene TRBV3-2) and TRBJ2-3, with a weak D call TRBD2 (5 bases). V dropped 4 bases and J dropped 7 bases, with 12 bases sitting between them. CDR1 is LGHDT, CDR2 YNNKEL, per germline (reference sequence). The CDR3 covers 13 residues. This chain's CDR3 is CASSLREGNTQYF. Written as DNA, the CDR3 is TGTGCCAGCAGCCTTCGGGAAGGGAATACGCAGTATTTT.